One and the same sample provided the 5 T cell receptor beta chains below, sequenced in a study of T cells after yellow fever vaccination. TCRdb called the 5' RACE reads again in MiXCR, with one record for every CDR3 protein. The data show about 340,000 distinct CDR3 sequences, around 13% seen once. Material: CD4+ T cells sorted from PBMCs, obtained 15 days after the yellow fever booster vaccination. The receptors were gathered from a man aged 18 to 30 who received the YFV17D yellow fever vaccine.

This clonotype was detected a few times. The chain recombines TRBV2 with TRBJ2-7, with 7 nucleotides matching TRBD1. This CDR3 contains 13 residues. V was clipped by 4 bases and J by 7 bases; unmatched bases: 7. CDR1 is SNHLY, CDR2 FYNNEI, per germline. The DNA for the CDR3 is TGTGCCAGCAGTGGAACAGGGGTGGTAGAGCAGTACTTC. Translating it yields CASSGTGVVEQYF.

There are a few counts of this clonotype. V and J are TRBV5-1 and TRBJ1-2; D is unresolved. Germline V gene data show CDR1 as SGHRS and CDR2 as YFSETQ. Trimming left V 4 bases short and J 4 bases short, with 23 bases between. This CDR3 has 17 amino acids. CDR3 protein: CASSEQGRPGLSYGYTF. In DNA form, the CDR3 reads TGCGCCAGCAGCGAACAAGGCAGACCCGGTCTAAGCTATGGCTACACCTTC.

This chain connects TRBV7-9 to TRBJ2-5, with D maybe TRBD2 (6 bases). V was cut by 5 bases and J by 5 bases, with 12 bases left in between. Germline V gene lookup returns CDR1 SEHNR and CDR2 FQNEAQ (reference sequence). The CDR3 loop spans 13 amino acids. The DNA of the CDR3 is TGTGCCAGCAGCCCGCGGGGACCGGAGACCCAGTACTTC. It is translated as CASSPRGPETQYF. Variable domain in full (rest from reference TRBV7-9 and TRBJ2-5): DTGVSQNPRHKITKRGQNVTFRCDPISEHNRLYWYRQTLGQGPEFLTYFQNEAQLEKSRLLSDRFSAERPKGSFSTLEIQRTEQGDSAMYLCASSPRGPETQYFGPGTRLLVL.

This clonotype was recorded once. The CDR3 sequence is CASREDSNYGYTF. CDR3 sequence (DNA): TGTGCCAGCAGGGAGGACAGTAACTATGGCTACACCTTC. The chain is built from TRBV6-5 and TRBJ1-2, with D possibly TRBD1 on 6 matching bases. Per the germline V gene, CDR1 is MNHEY and CDR2 is SVGAGI. The V and J ends lost 6 bases and 1 base respectively, with 9 bases between them. CDR3 length: 13 residues.

This clonotype has more than one count but fewer than ten. The chain is built from TRBV20-1 and TRBJ2-1, with a tentative D call TRBD1 (6 bases). CDR1 DFQATT and CDR2 SNEGSKA come from the germline V gene (reference sequence). Trimming took 3 bases from V and 7 from J, leaving 13 bases between them. This CDR3 region has 13 residues. The CDR3 sequence is CSARGSRGNEQFF. CDR3 bases: TGCAGTGCTAGGGGTAGCAGGGGTAATGAGCAGTTCTTC.